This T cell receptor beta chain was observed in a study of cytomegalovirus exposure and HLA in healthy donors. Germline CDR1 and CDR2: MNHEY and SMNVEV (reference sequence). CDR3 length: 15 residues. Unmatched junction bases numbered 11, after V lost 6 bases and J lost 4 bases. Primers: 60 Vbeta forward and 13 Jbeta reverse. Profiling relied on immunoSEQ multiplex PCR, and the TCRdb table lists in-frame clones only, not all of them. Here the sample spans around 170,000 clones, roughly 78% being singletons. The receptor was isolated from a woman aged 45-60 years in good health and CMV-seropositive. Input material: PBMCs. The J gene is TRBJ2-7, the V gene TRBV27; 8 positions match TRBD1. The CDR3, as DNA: TGTGCCAGCAGGTTAGGAGGGCAGGGGGCTTACGAGCAGTACTTC. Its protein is CASRLGGQGAYEQYF.